The source of this T cell receptor beta chain is a study of T-cell reconstitution after alpha-beta-depleted transplantation in children. Germline loops: CDR1 LGHDT, CDR2 YNNKEL (reference sequence). The CDR3 length is 12 residues. V was clipped by 4 bases and J by 10 bases; unmatched bases: 6. A remark on this clonotype: The antigen remains unidentified.

Findings and limits, study-wide: T-cell numbers and diversity, one year after transplant, stemmed largely from T cells that were newly produced. From surviving recipient T cells and thymic progenitors came the high day-60 TCRbeta diversity observed in some patients.

Preparing the TCRbeta library involved the use of unique molecular identifiers. TCRdb ran MiXCR on the PCR reads and lists one entry per CDR3 protein. The top ten clones hold approximately 30% of a sample with about 980,000 distinct CDR3 sequences, about 29% of them seen once. The sequencing used PBMCs, mostly from graft donor cells, collected 360 days after TCRalphabeta/CD19-depleted stem cell transplant. The chain combines TRBV3-1 with TRBJ1-1; 7 bases are a match to TRBD1. The source is a boy in the first two years of life who had a stem cell transplant for SCID, so the T cells may come from the graft donor. CDR3: CASSRARGLAFF. CDR3 nucleotide sequence: TGTGCCAGCAGCCGAGCGAGGGGGCTAGCTTTCTTT. Full variable domain (remainder filled in from reference TRBV3-1 and TRBJ1-1): DTAVSQTPKYLVTQMGNDKSIKCEQNLGHDTMYWYKQDSKKFLKIMFSYNNKELIINETVPNRFSPKSPDKAHLNLHINSLELGDSAVYFCASSRARGLAFFGQGTRLTVV.